The clone carrying this TCR beta chain was counted once. What it binds is unknown. Researchers partitioned CD4+ cells into CD45RA+ naive and CD45RA-negative memory subsets. This entry is derived from a study of shared clonotypes between healthy human individuals. Original data processing: With immunoSEQ giving junction-only sequences and no quality scores, filtering differed. The table came from immunoSEQ multiplex PCR; TCRdb's copy has only in-frame clones and leaves some out. V and J calls and clone size are given by that table; D and trimming were obtained from the DNA. The table includes 2 million to 2.5 million clones, nearly 97% detected once. CDR3 length equals 15 residues. V trimming: 6 bases; J trimming: 7 bases; junction bases outside the gene matches: 9. CDR1 and CDR2 from the germline V gene are MNHEY and SMNVEV (reference sequence). Whole-study results and caveats: Relative to their counterparts shared across all four donors, non-shared clonotypes exhibited diminished generation probabilities. Limited genetic and exposure-history diversity came from having few donors.

The chain joins TRBV27 to TRBJ1-4, with 9 bases fitting TRBD1. The TCR was taken from a man aged 18-30 years in good health. What was sequenced was naive CD4+ T cells sorted from blood. Subset in this sample: CD45RA+ positively selected. CDR3 DNA sequence: TGTGCCAGCAGCCCCTTCGGACAGGGGCTTGAAAAACTGTTTTTT. Translation: CASSPFGQGLEKLFF.